The 29 T cell receptor beta chains listed next were all sequenced from one sample in a study of blood T cells in healthy people across ages. For the second PCR, which ran for about 7 to 11 cycles, a sample-barcoded 5' primer and a J-beta primer mix were used. TCRdb called the 5' RACE reads again in MiXCR, with one record for every CDR3 protein. The repertoire holds some 1.8 million distinct CDR3 sequences, with roughly two fifths as singletons. The specimen sequenced was blood. These receptors were taken from a human donor in good health.

The gene calls are TRBV7-2 and TRBJ2-7, with D uncertain. V was cut by 2 bases and J by 2 bases, with 16 bases left in between. Germline lookup yields CDR1 SGHTA and CDR2 FQGNSA. The CDR3 covers 16 residues. CDR3 nucleotide sequence: TGTGCCAGCAGCTTATCTGGGCTTGCGGCAGCCTACGAGCAGTACTTC. Residues: CASSLSGLAAAYEQYF.

The chain carries TRBV20-1 and TRBJ1-2, with D unresolved. V lost 3 bases, J lost 0 bases, and 8 bases lay in between. Germline values: CDR1 DFQATT, CDR2 SNEGSKA (reference sequence). The CDR3 runs to 13 residues. The DNA of the CDR3 is TGCAGTGCTAGCGCCGGGACTAACTATGGCTACACCTTC. Translated: CSASAGTNYGYTF.

V is TRBV20-1 and J is TRBJ2-3; 7 bases line up with TRBD1. J lost 4 bases, V lost 5 bases, and 3 bases had no gene match. The germline V gene has CDR1 DFQATT and CDR2 SNEGSKA (reference sequence). The CDR3 runs 12 residues. Written as DNA, the CDR3 is TGCAGTGCTCTTGGACAGGCAGATACGCAGTATTTT. Translated, it gives CSALGQADTQYF.

The CDR3 region has the DNA TGTGCCAGCAGCAACTCAGGGACCACAGATACGCAGTATTTT. It codes for CASSNSGTTDTQYF. The chain recombines TRBV5-6 with TRBJ2-3; possibly TRBD1 or TRBD2 for D (5 bases each). V was pared by 4 bases and J by 2 bases, with 11 bases between. This CDR3 contains 14 residues. In germline, CDR1 is SGHDT, CDR2 YYEEEE.

This clonotype occurred a few times. The J gene is TRBJ2-1, the V gene TRBV29-1; D gene uncertain. CDR1 is SQVTM and CDR2 is ANQGSEA in the germline V gene. V lost 2 bases, J lost 4 bases, and 9 bases lay in between. This CDR3 is 13 amino acids long. CDR3 nucleotides: TGCAGCGTTGAAAACAGACCTTACAATGAGCAGTTCTTC. This codes for CSVENRPYNEQFF.

This clonotype was seen only once. The V call is TRBV5-1, the J call TRBJ2-7; tentative D call: TRBD2 (5 bases). Looked up from germline, CDR1 is SGHRS and CDR2 is YFSETQ. V was trimmed by 4 bases and J by 1 base, leaving 18 bases between them. This CDR3 spans 16 amino acids. CDR3 sequence: CASSPRTDFFSYEQYF. The DNA for the CDR3 is TGCGCCAGCAGCCCGAGGACGGACTTCTTTTCCTACGAGCAGTACTTC.

The gene calls are TRBV9 and TRBJ2-5, with 7 nucleotides matching TRBD1. CDR1 SGDLS and CDR2 YYNGEE come from the germline V gene. The J segment lost 11 bases and the V segment lost 3 bases, leaving 16 bases of the junction unmatched. The CDR3 has 15 residues. The CDR3: CASSEYAAPPGQQYF. The CDR3 region has the DNA TGTGCCAGCAGCGAATATGCGGCGCCCCCGGGACAGCAGTACTTC.

The sample holds a few counts of this clonotype. The chain combines TRBV28 with TRBJ1-2; D may be TRBD1 (5 bases). This CDR3 is 12 amino acids long. The germline CDR1 and CDR2 sequences are MDHEN and SYDVKM. Trimming cost V 3 bases and J 9 bases, with 11 bases left between them. The CDR3 DNA reads as TGTGCCAGCAGTTTGGGGGGTTGGAGCTACACCTTC. It specifies CASSLGGWSYTF.

This clonotype was seen a handful of times. This chain connects TRBV15 to TRBJ2-7; possible D gene TRBD2, 7 bases. The CDR3 is made up of 18 amino acids. CDR1 LNHNV and CDR2 YYDKDF come from the germline V gene (reference sequence). The germline V and J ends were trimmed by 2 bases and 7 bases, with 27 bases remaining between them. CDR3 protein: CATSRSNQGRGLGEEQYF. Written as DNA, the CDR3 is TGTGCCACCAGCAGAAGCAACCAGGGGCGGGGGCTAGGGGAAGAGCAGTACTTC.

The rearrangement links TRBV7-8 to TRBJ2-7, with 9 bases that match TRBD1. The CDR3 runs to 15 residues. Germline V gene lookup returns CDR1 SGHVS and CDR2 FQNEAQ. V dropped 1 base and J dropped 7; count of bases not matched to a gene: 8. CDR3 sequence: CASSLGSGTGREQYF. The CDR3 DNA follows: TGTGCCAGCAGCTTAGGATCCGGGACAGGGAGGGAGCAGTACTTC.

The chain couples TRBV20-1 to TRBJ2-1; 9 nucleotides match TRBD2. This CDR3 contains 14 residues. Trimming cost V 5 bases and J 4 bases; bases outside gene matches: 6. Germline V gene sequence: CDR1 DFQATT, CDR2 SNEGSKA (reference sequence). CDR3 protein: CSARIAGAYNEQFF. DNA for the CDR3: TGCAGTGCTCGAATAGCGGGGGCTTACAATGAGCAGTTCTTC.

The V and J genes are TRBV5-1 and TRBJ2-4, with 8 bases lining up with TRBD2. This CDR3 is built from 16 residues. Trimming cost V 0 bases and J 6 bases; bases outside gene matches: 8. The germline V gene has CDR1 SGHRS and CDR2 YFSETQ. In DNA form, the CDR3 reads TGCGCCAGCAGCTTGGCCTACCAGCGGGGGTTAAACATTCAGTACTTC. Translating it yields CASSLAYQRGLNIQYF.

The rearrangement uses TRBV12-3 or TRBV12-4 and TRBJ1-2; D gene unclear. With 5 bases removed from V and 6 bases from J, the gap between germline ends came to 13 bases. CDR3 length equals 13 residues. CDR3 region: CASSPMVVNGYTF. CDR3 bases: TGTGCCAGCAGTCCCATGGTTGTCAATGGCTACACCTTC.

The rearrangement links TRBV5-1 to TRBJ2-5; no definite D call. The CDR3 is 15 amino acids. Germline V gives CDR1 SGHRS, CDR2 YFSETQ. Trimming removed 0 bases at V and 2 bases at J, with 11 bases between. The CDR3 nucleotides read TGCGCCAGCAGCTTGGTGGGCGCATTACAAGAGACCCAGTACTTC. Amino acid sequence: CASSLVGALQETQYF.

As to this clonotype: A single base separates this from a much larger clone, so it may be a read error. The DNA of the CDR3 is TGTGCCAGCAGCGTAGAGGGCAGGAGCTCCTACGAGCAGTACTTC. This encodes CASSVEGRSSYEQYF. This chain connects TRBV9 to TRBJ2-7; D is uncertain. CDR3 length: 15 amino acids. Germline values: CDR1 SGDLS, CDR2 YYNGEE. Trimming removed 0 bases from V and 0 bases from J, with 10 bases in between. The whole variable domain, filled in from reference TRBV9 and TRBJ2-7, reads DSGVTQTPKHLITATGQRVTLRCSPRSGDLSVYWYQQSLDQGLQFLIQYYNGEERAKGNILERFSAQQFPDLHSELNLSSLELGDSALYFCASSVEGRSSYEQYFGPGTRLTVT.

This clonotype occurred many times. This CDR3 is CASSLFQGLTYEQYF. The CDR3 bases are TGTGCCAGCAGTTTATTTCAGGGACTGACCTACGAGCAGTACTTC. The chain has TRBV12-3 or TRBV12-4 and TRBJ2-7; a possible D gene is TRBD2 (6 bases). This CDR3 comprises 15 residues. Trimming left V 2 bases short and J 2 bases short, with 13 bases between.

On this clonotype: A read error may produce the germline difference seen at one junction end. This sequence joins TRBV7-9 and TRBJ2-1; the D gene is possibly TRBD2 (7 bases). Germline V gene sequence: CDR1 SEHNR, CDR2 FQNEAQ (reference sequence). This CDR3 has 13 residues. CDR3 in DNA: TGTGCCGGCAGTTTAGGGGGGGAGGGTGAGCAGTTCTTC. This codes for CAGSLGGEGEQFF. The full variable domain, completed using reference TRBV7-9 and TRBJ2-1, is DTGVSQNPRHKITKRGQNVTFRCDPISEHNRLYWYRQTLGQGPEFLTYFQNEAQLEKSRLLSDRFSAERPKGSFSTLEIQRTEQGDSAMYLCAGSLGGEGEQFFGPGTRLTVL.

The table lists this clonotype with a count of one. The chain recombines TRBV5-6 with TRBJ2-5; maybe TRBD1 (6 bases). The germline V gene has CDR1 SGHDT and CDR2 YYEEEE. V gave up 5 bases and J gave up 5 bases, with 16 bases separating them. The CDR3 runs to 14 residues. CDR3 residues: CASRETGLGETQYF. The CDR3 region has the DNA TGTGCCAGCAGAGAGACAGGATTGGGGGAGACCCAGTACTTC.

The chain joins TRBV10-3 to TRBJ2-7, with D possibly matching TRBD1 (5 bases). The CDR3 extends over 13 amino acids. The V end lost 11 bases, the J end lost 3 bases, and 17 bases lay between the germline ends. The germline CDR1 and CDR2 sequences are ENHRY and SYGVKD. CDR3 in DNA: TGTGCCGCGCAGACAGTAGGGCTCTACGAGCAGTACTTC. Translating it yields CAAQTVGLYEQYF.

This clonotype was seen a few times. This chain links TRBV27 with TRBJ2-7, with 9 bases that match TRBD1. The V segment lost 0 bases and the J segment 3 bases; nucleotides outside the gene matches: 6. CDR1 is MNHEY and CDR2 is SMNVEV in the germline V gene (reference sequence). This CDR3 is built from 16 residues. Here the CDR3 DNA reads TGTGCCAGCAGTTTATCGCTGGACAGGGGTTTCTACGAGCAGTACTTC. Translated, it gives CASSLSLDRGFYEQYF.

The rearrangement uses TRBV11-2 and TRBJ2-1, with D perhaps TRBD2 (5 bases). The length of the CDR3 is 17 residues. The V gene's germline CDR1 is SGHAT and CDR2 FQNNGV. The V and J ends lost 2 bases and 2 bases respectively, with 16 bases between them. CDR3 residues: CASSLFGEPSPYNEQFF. The CDR3 nucleotides read TGTGCCAGCAGCTTATTTGGGGAGCCTTCTCCCTACAATGAGCAGTTCTTC.

The DNA for the CDR3 is TGTGCCAGCAGTTTATCTAGGCGGCGACTGGACACTGAAGCTTTCTTT. Its protein product is CASSLSRRRLDTEAFF. The chain recombines TRBV12-3 or TRBV12-4 with TRBJ1-1; D gene ambiguous. This CDR3 has 16 amino acids. V was shortened by 2 bases and J by 3 bases, with 16 bases between the two germline ends.

This clonotype turned up a few times. The chain has TRBV30 and TRBJ2-6, with a tentative D call TRBD1 (6 bases). Trimming took 2 bases from V and 2 from J, leaving 19 bases between them. The length of the CDR3 is 18 residues. CDR1 is GTSNPN, CDR2 SVGIG, per germline (reference sequence). The CDR3 coding sequence is TGTGCCTGGAGTCCCCTGGGACACTCTTCTGCTGGGGCCAACGTCCTGACTTTC. As protein: CAWSPLGHSSAGANVLTF. Full variable domain (remainder filled in from reference TRBV30 and TRBJ2-6): SQTIHQWPATLVQPVGSPLSLECTVEGTSNPNLYWYRQAAGRGLQLLFYSVGIGQISSEVPQNLSASRPQDRQFILSSKKLLLSDSGFYLCAWSPLGHSSAGANVLTFGAGSRLTVL.

The chain recombines TRBV5-5 with TRBJ1-5; TRBD1 matches at 7 bases. The ends lost 2 bases at V and 7 bases at J; junction bases unmatched: 6. The germline CDR1 and CDR2 sequences are SGHKS and YYEKEE (reference sequence). The CDR3 spans 14 residues. The CDR3 DNA is TGTGCCAGCAGCTTCCTCGACAGGGAACAGCCCCAGCATTTT. Encoded protein: CASSFLDREQPQHF.

A word on this clonotype: Because it lacks the conserved phenylalanine or tryptophan at the end, this CDR3 is likely a read error. The V gene is TRBV5-1, the J gene TRBJ2-7, with D maybe TRBD1 (6 bases). V gave up 1 base and J gave up 2 bases, with 19 bases separating them. CDR3 length equals 17 residues. Germline-derived CDR1 and CDR2 are SGHRS and YFSETQ. CDR3 nucleotides: TGCGCCAGCAGCTTGTCCCCGGGACACTCAGCCACCTACGAGCAGTACTTG. Translated, it gives CASSLSPGHSATYEQYL.

A few counts support this clonotype. The chain carries TRBV7-3 and TRBJ2-2, with D unclear. The CDR3 is 13 residues long. V was cut by 4 bases and J by 10 bases, with 13 bases left in between. The germline gives CDR1 SGHTA, CDR2 FQGTGA. The CDR3 DNA reads TGTGCCAGCAGCTACACTTCGGGTCCGGAGCTGTTTTTT. Protein sequence: CASSYTSGPELFF.

The genes are TRBV28 and TRBJ1-2, with TRBD1 matching over 7 bases. The CDR3 runs 12 residues. V lost 8 bases and J lost 4; bases outside the gene matches: 4. Germline CDR1 and CDR2: MDHEN and SYDVKM. The CDR3 coding sequence is TGTGCCAGCGGCTGGACAGGCTATGGCTACACCTTC. Encoded protein: CASGWTGYGYTF.

This chain joins TRBV28 and TRBJ1-2; 7 bases line up with TRBD1. V lost 2 bases, J lost 8 bases, and 8 bases stayed unmatched. This CDR3 has 14 residues. CDR1 MDHEN and CDR2 SYDVKM come from the germline V gene. The CDR3 protein is CASSLRGRERGYTF. The CDR3 region has the DNA TGTGCCAGCAGTTTAAGGGGGCGCGAGCGGGGCTACACCTTC.

CDR3 nucleotides: TGTGCCAGCAGCTTAGGTACGGGGAAGGAAAAACTGTTTTTT. Residues: CASSLGTGKEKLFF. The chain couples TRBV7-9 to TRBJ1-4; D is uncertain. The germline CDR1 and CDR2 sequences are SEHNR and FQNEAQ (reference sequence). The CDR3 is 14 amino acids. Trimming left V 1 base short and J 8 bases short, with 11 bases between.